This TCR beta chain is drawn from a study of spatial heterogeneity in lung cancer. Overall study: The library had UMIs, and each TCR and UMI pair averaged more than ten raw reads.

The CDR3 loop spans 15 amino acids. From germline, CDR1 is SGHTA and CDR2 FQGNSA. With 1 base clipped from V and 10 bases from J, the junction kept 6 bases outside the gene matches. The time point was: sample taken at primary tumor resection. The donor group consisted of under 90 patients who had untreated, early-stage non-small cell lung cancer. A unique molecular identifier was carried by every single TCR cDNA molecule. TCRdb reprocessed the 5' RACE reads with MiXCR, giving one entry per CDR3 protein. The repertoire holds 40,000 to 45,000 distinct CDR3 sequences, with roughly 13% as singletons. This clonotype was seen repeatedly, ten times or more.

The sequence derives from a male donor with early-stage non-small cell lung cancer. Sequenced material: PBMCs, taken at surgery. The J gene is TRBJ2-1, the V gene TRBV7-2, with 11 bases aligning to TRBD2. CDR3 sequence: CASSLVLAGGWEQFF. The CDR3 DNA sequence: TGTGCCAGCAGCTTAGTGTTAGCGGGAGGGTGGGAGCAGTTCTTC. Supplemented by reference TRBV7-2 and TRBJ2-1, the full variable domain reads GAGVSQSPSNKVTEKGKDVELRCDPISGHTALYWYRQSLGQGLEFLIYFQGNSAPDKSGLPSDRFSAERTGGSVSTLTIQRTQQEDSAVYLCASSLVLAGGWEQFFGPGTRLTVL.